What follows is one T cell receptor (beta chain) and its context. Its binding antigen is unknown. A much larger clone lies a single base off, so this may be a read error. Collaborating institutions collected whole blood in K2EDTA tubes following their own protocols. Collaborator samples were shipped for TCRbeta analysis as frozen whole blood, isolated PBMCs, or DNA extracted from either sample type. The CDR3 starts with the cysteine, ends with the phenylalanine, and has 12 residues. Kept here is only the CDR3 DNA, which spans 36 bases and is read in frame from base 1. V is clipped by 4 bases and J by 2 bases, and the sequence between their germline boundaries is 3 bases long. TCRbeta CDR3 regions were amplified from genomic DNA using the immunoSEQ Assay, a bias-controlled multiplex PCR. The study's own analysis went as follows. The number of nucleated cells in each sample was estimated from the amplification of reference gene primers within the assay. To quantify the absolute abundance of each unique TCRbeta CDR3 rearrangement, sequence reads were collapsed and filtered. For each sample, productive Simpson clonality was calculated as the square root of Simpson's diversity index across productive rearrangements. TCRdb mirrors the immuneACCESS table, restricted to in-frame sequences. Some clones are absent from its copies; in checked studies, under half trace to an unresolved V gene, and the reason for the others is unknown. D and trimming come from the DNA, and the V and J calls and clone size come from that table. The sample yields about 310,000 clones; over 75% were counted once. The top ten clonotypes cover 1% of the sample.

The data were obtained in a study of blood T cell repertoires in COVID-19 (dated by TCRdb to the early 2020s). Turning to the overall study: Samples covering the acute and convalescent phases of COVID-19 were provided by collaborators in the United States, Italy and Spain. The dataset comprised deeply sampled blood TCRbeta repertoires from subjects exposed to, actively infected with, or recovered from COVID-19. A de-identified subject ID, COVID-19 status, age in years and sex were almost always included in the sample metadata. Where HLA class I and class II types were available, the types were taken from metadata supplied by the sample provider, not from assay-based typing. The prospective study material was composed of cDNA or gDNA derived from T cells, B-cell-depleted T cells, or PBMCs. Samples were obtained from the ongoing ImmuneRACE study (first 160 participants) and from 1,254 subjects provided by 6 global collaborators. The repertoires were released in a freely available public database intended as a resource for research on the immune response to SARS-CoV-2.

Overall study results and their limits: The quantity of clinical and demographic metadata differed by source and by participant and was supplied without curation.

Rearrangement joined TRBV12-3 or TRBV12-4 to TRBJ2-1; the D gene is not confidently resolved. The sample consisted of peripheral blood. This sequence originates from a man aged 50 or older with active or convalescent COVID-19. The CDR3 in this case is CASSSPYNEQFF. The DNA sequence follows: TGTGCCAGCAGTTCTCCCTACAATGAGCAGTTCTTC.